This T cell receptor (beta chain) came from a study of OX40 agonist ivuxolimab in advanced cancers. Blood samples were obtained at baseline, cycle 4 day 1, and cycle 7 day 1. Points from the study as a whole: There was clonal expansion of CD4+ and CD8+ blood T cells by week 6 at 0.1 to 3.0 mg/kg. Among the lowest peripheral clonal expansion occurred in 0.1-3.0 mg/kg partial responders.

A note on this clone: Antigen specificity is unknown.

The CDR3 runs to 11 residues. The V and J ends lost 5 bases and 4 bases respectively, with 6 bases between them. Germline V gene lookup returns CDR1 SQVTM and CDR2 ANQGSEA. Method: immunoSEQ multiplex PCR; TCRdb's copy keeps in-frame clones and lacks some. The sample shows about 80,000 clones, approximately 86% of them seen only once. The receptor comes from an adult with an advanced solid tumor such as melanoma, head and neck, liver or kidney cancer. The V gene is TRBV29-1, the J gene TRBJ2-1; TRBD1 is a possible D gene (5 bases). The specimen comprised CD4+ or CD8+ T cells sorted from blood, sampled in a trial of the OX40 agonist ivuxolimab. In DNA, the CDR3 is TGCAGCGTTCGACAGTACAATGAGCAGTTCTTC. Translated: CSVRQYNEQFF.